This TCR beta chain was identified during a study of T cell responses to AZD1222 COVID-19 vaccine. The table came from immunoSEQ multiplex PCR; TCRdb's copy has only in-frame clones and leaves some out. In the table there are 90,000 to 150,000 clones, approximately 85% of which are singletons. Sequenced material: peripheral blood, taken on day 0 of AZD1222 vaccination. The sequence was collected from an adult in good health.

CDR3: CASSEAQGNQPQHF. Written as DNA, the CDR3 is TGTGCCAGCAGTGAAGCGCAGGGGAATCAGCCCCAGCATTTT. The V call is TRBV6-1, the J call TRBJ1-5; D is perhaps TRBD1 (6 bases). Deletions cut 0 bases from V and 4 bases from J, with 7 bases between. The V gene's germline CDR1 is MNHNS and CDR2 SASEGT. The CDR3 totals 14 residues.